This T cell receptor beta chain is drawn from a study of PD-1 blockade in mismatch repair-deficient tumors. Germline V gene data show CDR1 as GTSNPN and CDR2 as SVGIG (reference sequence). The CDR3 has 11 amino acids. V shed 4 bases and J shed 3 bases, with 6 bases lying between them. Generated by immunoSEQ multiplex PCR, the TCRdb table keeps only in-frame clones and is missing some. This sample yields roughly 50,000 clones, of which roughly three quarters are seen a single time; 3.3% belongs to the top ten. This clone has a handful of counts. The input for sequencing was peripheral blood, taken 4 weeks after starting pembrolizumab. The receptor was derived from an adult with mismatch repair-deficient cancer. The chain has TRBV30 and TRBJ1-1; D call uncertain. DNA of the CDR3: TGTGCCTGGACGATGTACACTGAAGCTTTCTTT. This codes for CAWTMYTEAFF.